This TCR beta chain was recovered during a study of cytomegalovirus exposure and HLA in healthy donors. CDR1 is SGDLS and CDR2 is YYNGEE in the germline V gene. The CDR3 sequence is 16 residues long. V was cut by 4 bases and J by 0 bases, with 14 bases left in between. Broader study findings: There were several of the most significant clusters that appeared linked to common viral pathogens in a later analysis. It was reported that the classifier diagnosed cytomegalovirus status with high specificity and sensitivity in both the original and validation cohorts.

This clone was observed a single time. Antigen specificity is unknown. Primers for the PCR totalled 60 Vbeta and 13 Jbeta. Data came from immunoSEQ multiplex PCR; TCRdb stores just in-frame clones and leaves some out. The sample consists of roughly 190,000 clones, about four fifths of them appearing once. The rearrangement joins TRBV9 to TRBJ1-3; no firm D call. The sequenced sample consisted of PBMCs. The receptor was derived from a woman between 45 and 60 years old in good health and CMV-seropositive. The CDR3 DNA is TGTGCCAGCAGCCCCGGGGTAGGATACTCTGGAAACACCATATATTTT. Amino acids: CASSPGVGYSGNTIYF. The complete variable domain, with remaining parts taken from reference TRBV9 and TRBJ1-3, reads DSGVTQTPKHLITATGQRVTLRCSPRSGDLSVYWYQQSLDQGLQFLIQYYNGEERAKGNILERFSAQQFPDLHSELNLSSLELGDSALYFCASSPGVGYSGNTIYFGEGSWLTVV.